The rows below give T cell receptor beta chains drawn from one sample of a study of T cells in Graves' hyperthyroidism and ophthalmopathy. TCRdb reprocessed the multiplex PCR reads via MiXCR and lists one record per CDR3 protein. The sample lists around 760,000 distinct CDR3 sequences; roughly 32% were seen once. Sequenced material: blood. These receptors came from a woman aged 40-49 years with Graves' hyperthyroidism. Each CDR3 is given with its conserved first and last residue. D genes are given only for firm matches. Only part of the rows carry a size: once, few, many, or a class if the clone is expanded.

>TRBJ1-2|few|TRBD1|15|TRBV12-3/TRBV12-4
TGTGCCAGCAGTTTTTCAAACCGGGACAGGGGGCCCTCAACCTTC
CASSFSNRDRGPSTF
>TRBJ2-7|NA|NA|13|TRBV20-1
TGCAGTGCTAGAGGTCGGAGCTCCTACGAGCAGTACTTC
CSARGRSSYEQYF
>TRBJ2-7|many|NA|15|TRBV7-2
TGTGCCAGCAGCCCGGATGGGGGTTGGGACTACGAGCAGTACTTC
CASSPDGGWDYEQYF
>TRBJ1-5|NA|TRBD1|17|TRBV2
TGTGCCAGCAGGGACTACGGCGGGACAGGCGAAAATCAGCCCCAGCATTTT
CASRDYGGTGENQPQHF
>TRBJ1-5|few|NA|14|TRBV6-2/TRBV6-3
TGTGCCAGCAGTTCGTGGGGGCGCAATCAGCCCCAGCATTTT
CASSSWGRNQPQHF
>TRBJ1-4|many|NA|14|TRBV19
TGTGCCAGTAGTCCGAGGGGGACGAATGAAAAACTGTTTTTT
CASSPRGTNEKLFF
>TRBJ1-5|NA|TRBD1|15|TRBV6-2/TRBV6-3
TGTGCCAGCAGTTATATCGACAGGGGGTATCAGCCCCAGCATTTT
CASSYIDRGYQPQHF
>TRBJ2-2|many|NA|13|TRBV10-3
TGTGCCAGCAGTCCGACTAGTCTTTGGGAGCTGTTTTTT
CASSPTSLWELFF
>TRBJ1-2|NA|NA|15|TRBV14
TGTGCCAGCAGTTCGTGCCCAGGGACCTCTGATGGCTACACCTTC
CASSSCPGTSDGYTF
>TRBJ2-7|few|NA|15|TRBV5-6
TGTGCCAGCAGCCCCGATAGCGGACTCTCCTACGAGCAGTACTTC
CASSPDSGLSYEQYF
>TRBJ1-2|NA|TRBD1|16|TRBV25-1
TGTGCCGAACTCACAGACAAAACAGGGGAGGGCTATGGCTACACCTTC
CAELTDKTGEGYGYTF
>TRBJ2-7|NA|NA|14|TRBV4-3
TGCGCCAGCAGTTCCTATGACGGTCCCTACCAGCAGTACTTC
CASSSYDGPYQQYF
>TRBJ2-3|few|NA|13|TRBV5-1
TGTGCCAGCAGCTTAGATACCACAGATACGCAGTATTTT
CASSLDTTDTQYF
>TRBJ1-5|many|NA|15|TRBV20-1
TGCAGTGCATTACAGGGAAAGAATTCCTATCAGCCCCAGCATTTT
CSALQGKNSYQPQHF
>TRBJ1-6|many|NA|15|TRBV5-6
TGTGCCAGCAGCTTCCTACAAAGCCTAAATTCACCCCTCCACTTT
CASSFLQSLNSPLHF
>TRBJ1-6|many|TRBD1|17|TRBV7-2
TGTGCCAGCAGCCCCGGACAGGGGTTCTCCTATAATTCACCCCTCCACTTT
CASSPGQGFSYNSPLHF
>TRBJ2-7|many|NA|13|TRBV10-3
TGTGCCATCAGTGCAGGGCAGACCTACGAGCAGTACTTC
CAISAGQTYEQYF
>TRBJ2-5|NA|TRBD1|16|TRBV7-2
TGTGCCAGCAGCCCGGGGGGGACAGGGGGCGCTAGGACCCAGTACTTC
CASSPGGTGGARTQYF
>TRBJ2-2|NA|NA|17|TRBV6-5
TGTGCCAGCAGTTACTCAGAGGGGCACCTGAACACCGGGGAGCTGTTTTTT
CASSYSEGHLNTGELFF
>TRBJ1-1|few|NA|15|TRBV7-2
TGTGCCAGCAGCTTAGGGGGGGGAGGTATCACTGAAGCTTTCTTT
CASSLGGGGITEAFF
>TRBJ1-5|few|TRBD1|17|TRBV19
TGTGCCAGTAGGGACAGGGGCCGAGGGGGGGGCAATCAGCCCCAGCATTTT
CASRDRGRGGGNQPQHF
>TRBJ2-3|NA|NA|13|TRBV7-3
TGTGCCAGCAGCTTTACTCCCACAGATACGCAGTATTTT
CASSFTPTDTQYF
>TRBJ1-2|NA|NA|15|TRBV6-5
TGTGCCAGCACCCTATCAAACCTCCCCCACTATGGCTACACCTTC
CASTLSNLPHYGYTF
>TRBJ1-5|NA|NA|14|TRBV20-1
TGCAGTGCTAGACCCGGGACTGGGACCTCGCCCCAGCATTTT
CSARPGTGTSPQHF
>TRBJ1-6|NA|NA|20|TRBV9
TGTGCCAGCAGCGTAGGACCCTTTATGAAACAGGGTTTGCATGATTCACCCCTCCACTTT
CASSVGPFMKQGLHDSPLHF
>TRBJ2-6|NA|NA|14|TRBV7-2
TGTGCCAGCAGGCCAAACTCTGGGGCCAACGTCCTGACTTTC
CASRPNSGANVLTF
>TRBJ1-2|many|TRBD1|12|TRBV19
TGTGCCAGTATGGGGGACAGCTATGGCTACACCTTC
CASMGDSYGYTF
>TRBJ1-3|many|NA|14|TRBV7-8
TGTGCCAGCAGCTTAGGGGACATGATGGGCACCATATATTTT
CASSLGDMMGTIYF
>TRBJ2-2|many|NA|13|TRBV10-1
TGCGCCAGCAGTGCCCAGAACACCGGGGAGCTGTTTTTT
CASSAQNTGELFF
>TRBJ1-5|many|NA|17|TRBV7-2
TGTGCCAGCAGCTCCCGTCGAAGACAGGATAGCAATCAGCCCCAGCATTTT
CASSSRRRQDSNQPQHF
>TRBJ1-5|many|NA|13|TRBV19
TGTGCCAGTAGCCCACAGGGTTCGTGGACCCAGCATTTT
CASSPQGSWTQHF
>TRBJ1-2|NA|TRBD1|15|TRBV7-2
TGTGCCAGCAGCCAAGCACAGGGGTCTAGCTATGGCTACACCTTC
CASSQAQGSSYGYTF
>TRBJ1-1|NA|NA|16|TRBV19
TGTGCCAGTAAGTCCACCAGGGGCGGGGTGGACACTGAAGCTTTCTTT
CASKSTRGGVDTEAFF
>TRBJ1-5|many|NA|14|TRBV6-5
TGTGCCAGCAGTTACATAGGGGCGAGGCAGCCCCAGCATTTT
CASSYIGARQPQHF
>TRBJ2-7|few|NA|13|TRBV25-1
TGTGCCAGCAGTGGAATTGGACTATACGAGCAGTACTTC
CASSGIGLYEQYF
>TRBJ1-6|NA|NA|14|TRBV29-1
TGCAGCGTTGACGACGGGGTAGATAATTCACCCCTCCACTTT
CSVDDGVDNSPLHF
>TRBJ2-7|many|NA|13|TRBV7-2
TGTGCCAGCAGCTTCGGACTTGTCTACGAGCAGTACTTC
CASSFGLVYEQYF
>TRBJ1-5|NA|NA|14|TRBV7-2
TGTGCCAGCCTTAGTCAGTACAGCAATCAGCCCCAGCATTTT
CASLSQYSNQPQHF
>TRBJ1-1|few|NA|15|TRBV6-1
TGTGCCAGCAGTGAACCGGGGCTACTGGGCACTGAAGCTTTCTTT
CASSEPGLLGTEAFF
>TRBJ2-5|few|TRBD2|17|TRBV19
TGTGCCAGTAGTAAGGCTAGCGGGGGGGCCGGTACGCAGACCCAGTACTTC
CASSKASGGAGTQTQYF
>TRBJ2-2|NA|TRBD2|19|TRBV25-1
TGTGCCAGCACCCATTCGGGGACTAGCGGCCTCCGGGACACCGGGGAGCTGTTTTTT
CASTHSGTSGLRDTGELFF
>TRBJ1-3|NA|TRBD1|13|TRBV29-1
TGCAGCGGGACAGGGATCTCTGGAAACACCATATATTTT
CSGTGISGNTIYF
>TRBJ2-5|many|NA|11|TRBV29-1
TGCAGCGTTGGGGTCCAAGAGACCCAGTACTTC
CSVGVQETQYF
>TRBJ1-1|NA|NA|15|TRBV19
TGTGCCAGTATAGCACGCGGGCACTCGAACACTGAAGCTTTCTTT
CASIARGHSNTEAFF
>TRBJ2-7|NA|NA|13|TRBV7-9
TGTGCCAGCAGCTCCCGGGGGTTAGGGGAGCAGTACTTC
CASSSRGLGEQYF
>TRBJ1-4|NA|NA|13|TRBV7-2
TGTGCCAGCAGCAGATACAGGGATGAAAAACTGTTTTTT
CASSRYRDEKLFF
>TRBJ1-1|NA|TRBD1|15|TRBV5-1
TGCGCCAGCAGCTGGACAGGGGAGATGGACACTGAAGCTTTCTTT
CASSWTGEMDTEAFF
>TRBJ2-7|NA|NA|14|TRBV7-2
TGTGCCAGCAGCTTAGCGGGGCAGATATACGAGCAGTACTTC
CASSLAGQIYEQYF
>TRBJ1-6|many|TRBD1|15|TRBV6-5
TGTGCCAGCAGTAGGGACAGGGAAGGGAATTCACCCCTCCACTTT
CASSRDREGNSPLHF
>TRBJ1-5|many|NA|15|TRBV7-9
TGTGCCAGCAGTACTTCCGGGAATATTGACCAGCCCCAGCATTTT
CASSTSGNIDQPQHF
>TRBJ2-3|NA|NA|14|TRBV20-1
TGCAGTGCCCGAAAGGGGGGGGGCACAGATACGCAGTATTTT
CSARKGGGTDTQYF